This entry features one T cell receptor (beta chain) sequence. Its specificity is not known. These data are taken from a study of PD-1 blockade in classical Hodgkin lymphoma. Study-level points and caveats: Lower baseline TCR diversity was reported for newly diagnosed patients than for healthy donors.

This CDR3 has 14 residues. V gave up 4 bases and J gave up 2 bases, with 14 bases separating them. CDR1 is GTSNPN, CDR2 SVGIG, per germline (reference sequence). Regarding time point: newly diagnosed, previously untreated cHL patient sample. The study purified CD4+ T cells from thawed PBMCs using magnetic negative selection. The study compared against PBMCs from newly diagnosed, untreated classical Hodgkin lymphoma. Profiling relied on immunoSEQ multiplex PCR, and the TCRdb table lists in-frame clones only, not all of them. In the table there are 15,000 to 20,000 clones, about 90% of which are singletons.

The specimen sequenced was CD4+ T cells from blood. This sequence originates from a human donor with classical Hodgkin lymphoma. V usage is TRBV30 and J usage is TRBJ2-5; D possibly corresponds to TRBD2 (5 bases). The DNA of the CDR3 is TGTGCCTGGACGGTCGGACGAGGGCAAGAGACCCAGTACTTC. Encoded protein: CAWTVGRGQETQYF.